The 14 T cell receptor beta chains reported below all come from one sample, sequenced in a study of blood T cell repertoires in COVID-19 (dated by TCRdb to 2018 to 2021). Libraries were prepared through the immunoSEQ multiplex PCR assay. TCRdb limited this immuneACCESS table to in-frame rearrangements with V and J called. A share of clones is missing; checked studies link under half to unresolved V genes, and the rest is unexplained. The sample contains 150,000 to 200,000 clones, approximately 79% of them found a single time. The ten largest clonotypes hold under 15% of the sample. The source material was peripheral blood. These receptors originate from a man younger than 45 with active or convalescent COVID-19.

The chain joins TRBV11-2 to TRBJ1-5; the match to TRBD1 covers 7 bases. V was clipped by 1 base and J by 3 bases; unmatched bases: 6. The CDR3 is 16 residues long. Germline CDR1 SGHAT, CDR2 FQNNGV. The chain's CDR3 is CASSLGDGQVNQPQHF. The CDR3 DNA reads as TGTGCCAGCAGCTTAGGGGACGGACAGGTCAATCAGCCCCAGCATTTT.

The chain combines TRBV5-1 with TRBJ1-1, with 11 bases matching TRBD1. The CDR3 sequence is 14 residues long. The germline CDR1 and CDR2 sequences are SGHRS and YFSETQ. V lost 4 bases, J lost 5 bases, and 4 bases stayed unmatched. The CDR3 protein is CASSVGQGETEAFF. The CDR3 region has the DNA TGCGCCAGCAGCGTGGGACAGGGGGAGACTGAAGCTTTCTTT.

The genes are TRBV7-3 and TRBJ1-1; no clear D. Germline CDR1 reads SGHTA; CDR2 reads FQGTGA. This CDR3 contains 16 residues. Trimming removed 2 bases at V and 4 bases at J, with 17 bases between. The CDR3 reads CASSLLSLVTPTEAFF. In DNA, the CDR3 is TGTGCCAGCAGCTTACTGTCTTTAGTAACGCCCACTGAAGCTTTCTTT. Supplemented by reference TRBV7-3 and TRBJ1-1, the full variable domain reads GAGVSQTPSNKVTEKGKYVELRCDPISGHTALYWYRQSLGQGPEFLIYFQGTGAADDSGLPNDRFFAVRPEGSVSTLKIQRTERGDSAVYLCASSLLSLVTPTEAFFGQGTRLTVV.

The V gene is TRBV13, the J gene TRBJ2-7, with TRBD1 matching over 9 bases. The CDR3 runs 17 residues. After removal of 5 bases from V and 5 bases from J, the junction contained 16 bases not matched to a gene. Germline V gene lookup returns CDR1 PRHDT and CDR2 FYEKMQ (reference sequence). The CDR3 here is CASSKNPRTGADDEQYF. The CDR3 DNA is TGTGCCAGCAGCAAAAATCCACGGACAGGGGCCGACGACGAGCAGTACTTC.

The chain employs TRBV15 and TRBJ2-1, with 8 bases fitting TRBD2. The germline V gene has CDR1 LNHNV and CDR2 YYDKDF (reference sequence). The length of the CDR3 is 16 residues. Trimming cost V 1 base and J 4 bases; bases outside gene matches: 6. The CDR3 loop is CATSRVRAGAYNEQFF. The DNA for the CDR3 is TGTGCCACCAGCAGAGTCCGAGCGGGGGCTTACAATGAGCAGTTCTTC.

The rearrangement joins TRBV7-9 to TRBJ1-2; 9 bases fit TRBD1. The V gene end was trimmed by 3 bases and the J gene end by 4 bases; junction bases not matched to a gene: 3. This CDR3 has 14 residues. Germline V lookup: CDR1 SEHNR, CDR2 FQNEAQ (reference sequence). This chain's CDR3 is CASSLGTGSYGYTF. In DNA form, the CDR3 reads TGTGCCAGCAGCTTGGGGACAGGGAGCTATGGCTACACCTTC.

The chain has TRBV9 and TRBJ1-1; a weak D match, TRBD1 (5 bases). CDR1 and CDR2 from the germline V gene are SGDLS and YYNGEE. V was shortened by 2 bases and J by 5 bases, with 16 bases between the two germline ends. The CDR3 has 15 residues. The CDR3 coding sequence is TGTGCCAGCAGCGTTGGGGGAGGGCCTGGGACTGAAGCTTTCTTT. Its protein product is CASSVGGGPGTEAFF.

The rearrangement links TRBV6-1 to TRBJ1-2; D is ambiguous. Germline-derived CDR1 and CDR2 are MNHNS and SASEGT. CDR3 length: 15 amino acids. The V end lost 3 bases, the J end lost 0 bases, and 11 bases lay between the germline ends. The DNA of the CDR3 is TGTGCCAGCAGTGATACGCGAACTCCTAACTATGGCTACACCTTC. This gives the protein CASSDTRTPNYGYTF.

The V and J genes are TRBV9 and TRBJ1-2, with 7 bases fitting TRBD1. V gave up 2 bases and J gave up 4 bases; unmatched junction bases: 11. The CDR3 length is 16 residues. Germline CDR1 is SGDLS and CDR2 is YYNGEE. The CDR3 DNA sequence: TGTGCCAGCAGCGTGACAGGGAACTACCCCGCCTATGGCTACACCTTC. Its translation: CASSVTGNYPAYGYTF.

The chain joins TRBV6-5 to TRBJ2-5, with a tentative D call TRBD2 (5 bases). Germline loops: CDR1 MNHEY, CDR2 SVGAGI. Trimming cost V 6 bases and J 5 bases, with 10 bases left between them. The CDR3 has 12 residues. CDR3 residues: CASRTTGETQYF. The CDR3 nucleotides are TGTGCCAGCAGAACAACGGGGGAGACCCAGTACTTC.

A word on this clone: A read error may account for a junction end that differs from germline. This chain links TRBV20-1 with TRBJ1-1; 8 positions agree with TRBD1. The V gene's germline CDR1 is DFQATT and CDR2 SNEGSKA (reference sequence). The CDR3 consists of 11 residues. CDR3 sequence reads: CSAARVRGLIF. CDR3 sequence (DNA): TGCAGTGCTGCAAGGGTCAGGGGGCTTATCTTT.

The chain has TRBV9 and TRBJ2-1, with TRBD2 identical over 13 bases. The V segment lost 3 bases and the J segment 8 bases; nucleotides outside the gene matches: 8. There are 16 residues in the CDR3. Germline loops: CDR1 SGDLS, CDR2 YYNGEE. The CDR3 is CASSATWTSGSHEQFF. DNA for the CDR3: TGTGCCAGCAGCGCAACTTGGACTAGCGGGAGTCATGAGCAGTTCTTC.

The chain links TRBV24-1 to TRBJ1-3, with D possibly TRBD1 on 5 matching bases. This CDR3 comprises 17 residues. Trimming removed 8 bases at V and 2 bases at J, with 21 bases between. Looked up from germline, CDR1 is KGHDR and CDR2 is SFDVKD. Here the CDR3 reads CATTPKKDSTPGNTIYF. The CDR3 coding sequence is TGTGCCACCACCCCTAAGAAAGACAGTACCCCTGGAAACACCATATATTTT.

V and J are TRBV2 and TRBJ1-5, with 8 bases matching TRBD1. The CDR3 length is 14 residues. V dropped 0 bases and J dropped 7; count of bases not matched to a gene: 2. Germline CDR1 is SNHLY and CDR2 is FYNNEI. CDR3 coding DNA: TGTGCCAGCAGTGAAGCGGCAGGGGGCCAGCCCCAGCATTTT. Translation: CASSEAAGGQPQHF.